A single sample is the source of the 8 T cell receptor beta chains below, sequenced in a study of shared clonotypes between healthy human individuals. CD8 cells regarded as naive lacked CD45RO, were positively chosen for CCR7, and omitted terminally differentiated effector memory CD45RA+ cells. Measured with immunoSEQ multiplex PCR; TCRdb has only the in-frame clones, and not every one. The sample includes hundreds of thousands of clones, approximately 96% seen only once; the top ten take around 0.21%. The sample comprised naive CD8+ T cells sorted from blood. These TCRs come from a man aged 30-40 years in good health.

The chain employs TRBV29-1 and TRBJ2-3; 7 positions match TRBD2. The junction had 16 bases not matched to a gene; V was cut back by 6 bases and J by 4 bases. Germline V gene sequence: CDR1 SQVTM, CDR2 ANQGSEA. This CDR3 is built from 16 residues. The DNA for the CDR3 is TGCAGCGTCGTACCTAGTGGGCGGGAGTTCGCAGATACGCAGTATTTT. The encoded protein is CSVVPSGREFADTQYF.

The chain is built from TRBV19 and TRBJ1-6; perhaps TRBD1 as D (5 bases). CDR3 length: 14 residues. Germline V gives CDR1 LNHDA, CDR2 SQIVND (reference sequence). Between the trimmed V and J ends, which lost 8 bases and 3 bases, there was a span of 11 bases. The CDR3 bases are TGTGCCAGTTCACAGGACCGCTATAATTCACCCCTCCACTTT. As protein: CASSQDRYNSPLHF. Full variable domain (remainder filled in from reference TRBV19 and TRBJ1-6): DGGITQSPKYLFRKEGQNVTLSCEQNLNHDAMYWYRQDPGQGLRLIYYSQIVNDFQKGDIAEGYSVSREKKESFPLTVTSAQKNPTAFYLCASSQDRYNSPLHFGNGTRLTVT.

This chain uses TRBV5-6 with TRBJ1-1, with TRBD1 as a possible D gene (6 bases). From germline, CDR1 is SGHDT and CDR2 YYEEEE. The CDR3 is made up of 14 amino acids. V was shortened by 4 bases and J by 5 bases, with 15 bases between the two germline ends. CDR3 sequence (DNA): TGTGCCAGCAGCACATCAGGGGCGGGGACTGAAGCTTTCTTT. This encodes CASSTSGAGTEAFF.

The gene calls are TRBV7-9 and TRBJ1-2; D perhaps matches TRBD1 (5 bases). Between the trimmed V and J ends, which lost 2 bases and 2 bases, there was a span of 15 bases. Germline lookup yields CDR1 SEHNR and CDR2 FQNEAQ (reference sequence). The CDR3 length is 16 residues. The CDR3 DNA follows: TGTGCCAGCAGCTTAAGTAACAGGAGAAGGAACTATGGCTACACCTTC. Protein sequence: CASSLSNRRRNYGYTF.

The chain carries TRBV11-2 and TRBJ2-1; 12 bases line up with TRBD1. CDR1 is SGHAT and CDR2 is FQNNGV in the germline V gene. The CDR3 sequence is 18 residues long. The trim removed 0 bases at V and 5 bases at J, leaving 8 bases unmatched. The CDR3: CASSLDLGGQGAHNEQFF. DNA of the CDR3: TGTGCCAGCAGCTTAGATTTGGGGGGACAGGGGGCCCACAATGAGCAGTTCTTC.

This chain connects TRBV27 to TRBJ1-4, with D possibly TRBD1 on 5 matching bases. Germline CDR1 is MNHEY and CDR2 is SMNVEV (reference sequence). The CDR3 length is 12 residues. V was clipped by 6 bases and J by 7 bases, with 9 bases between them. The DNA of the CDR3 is TGTGCCAGCAGCCAAAGGGGTGAAAAACTGTTTTTT. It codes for CASSQRGEKLFF. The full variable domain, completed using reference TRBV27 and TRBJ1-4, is EAQVTQNPRYLITVTGKKLTVTCSQNMNHEYMSWYRQDPGLGLRQIYYSMNVEVTDKGDVPEGYKVSRKEKRNFPLILESPSPNQTSLYFCASSQRGEKLFFGSGTQLSVL.

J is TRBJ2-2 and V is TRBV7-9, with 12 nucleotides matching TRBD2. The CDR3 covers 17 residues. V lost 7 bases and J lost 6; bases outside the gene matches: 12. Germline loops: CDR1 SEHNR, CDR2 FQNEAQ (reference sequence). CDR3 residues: CASTDDRLAGVAGELFF. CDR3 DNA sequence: TGTGCCAGCACCGACGACCGACTAGCGGGAGTAGCCGGGGAGCTGTTTTTT.

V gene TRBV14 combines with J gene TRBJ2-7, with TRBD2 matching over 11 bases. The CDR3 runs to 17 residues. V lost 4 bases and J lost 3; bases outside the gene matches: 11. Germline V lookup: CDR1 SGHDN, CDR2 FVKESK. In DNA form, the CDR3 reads TGTGCCAGCAGCCCATTTCCCGGGACTAGCGGAGTCTACGAGCAGTACTTC. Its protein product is CASSPFPGTSGVYEQYF.